These 28 T cell receptor beta chains were sequenced from one sample in a study of CD8+ T cells in alopecia areata. RNA was extracted and reverse transcribed into cDNA as the sequencing template. Sequenced by immunoSEQ multiplex PCR; TCRdb stores in-frame clones only, minus some. The data show about 13,000 clones, 65% to 70% seen once. Described treatment: oral pan-JAK inhibitor, 5-10 mg twice daily. It was from alopecia areata patients that lesional scalp punch biopsies and peripheral blood were collected. The specimen comprised skin, sampled at week 4, from a patient treated with tofacitinib. The receptors derive from a human donor with alopecia areata.

The V and J genes are TRBV6-6 and TRBJ2-3, with D uncertain. V lost 5 bases and J 3 bases, leaving 15 bases between the germline ends. The germline V gene encodes CDR1 MNHNY and CDR2 SVGAGI (reference sequence). This CDR3 has 15 amino acids. The CDR3 DNA follows: TGTGCCAGCAGTCGTGGCCCGTTGAATACAGATACGCAGTATTTT. It encodes CASSRGPLNTDTQYF.

This chain's CDR3 is CASSLRGQGDTEAFF. The CDR3 nucleotides read TGTGCCAGCAGCTTACGGGGACAGGGGGATACTGAAGCTTTCTTT. The chain uses TRBV7-9 and TRBJ1-1; 11 bases fit TRBD1. This CDR3 region has 15 residues. V gave up 2 bases and J gave up 5 bases; unmatched junction bases: 4. Per germline, CDR1 SEHNR and CDR2 FQNEAQ (reference sequence).

This clone was observed a handful of times. The chain links TRBV4-1 to TRBJ1-1; TRBD1 is a possible D gene (6 bases). From germline, CDR1 is MGHRA and CDR2 YSYEKL. V shed 4 bases and J shed 4 bases, with 10 bases lying between them. The CDR3 runs 13 residues. The CDR3 nucleotides read TGCGCCAGCAGCCGGGGGGGCGGCACTGAAGCTTTCTTT. This gives the protein CASSRGGGTEAFF.

This clone was observed a single time. The chain is built from TRBV12-5 and TRBJ1-1, with 10 bases aligning to TRBD1. There are 18 residues in the CDR3. Trimming removed 2 bases from V and 0 bases from J; junction bases left unmatched: 9. Germline V CDR1 and CDR2: LGHNT, FRNRAP. CDR3 sequence (DNA): TGTGCTAGTGGTTTGACCTCCGGGACAGGGGTTATGAACACTGAAGCTTTCTTT. Its protein is CASGLTSGTGVMNTEAFF.

The CDR3 region is CAWTTGGSYNSPLHF. CDR3 bases: TGTGCCTGGACCACTGGGGGGTCCTATAATTCACCCCTCCACTTT. This chain uses TRBV30 with TRBJ1-6, with D maybe TRBD1 (5 bases). CDR3 length: 15 residues. The V end was cut by 4 bases, the J end by 1 base, with 11 bases between. The germline V gene encodes CDR1 GTSNPN and CDR2 SVGIG (reference sequence).

The chain is built from TRBV2 and TRBJ2-1; TRBD2 matches 8 bases. The CDR3 is 15 residues long. V trimming: 5 bases; J trimming: 2 bases; junction bases outside the gene matches: 5. Germline V gene data show CDR1 as SNHLY and CDR2 as FYNNEI. The CDR3 DNA reads TGTGCCAGCAGTTCTCGGGGGGGACCCTACAATGAGCAGTTCTTC. Amino acids: CASSSRGGPYNEQFF.

This clone has a handful of counts. CDR3 nucleotide sequence: TGTGCCAGCAGCCCGCGAGGGCTCCCGGGTGGCTACACCTTC. Translated: CASSPRGLPGGYTF. The chain employs TRBV7-6 and TRBJ1-2, with D hard to call. V was pared by 5 bases and J by 7 bases, with 17 bases between. CDR1 and CDR2 from the germline V gene are SGHVS and FNYEAQ. The CDR3 sequence is 14 residues long.

The chain carries TRBV19 and TRBJ1-5, with D maybe TRBD1 (5 bases). Germline CDR1 reads LNHDA; CDR2 reads SQIVND (reference sequence). V was clipped by 7 bases and J by 7 bases, with 14 bases between them. The CDR3 sequence is 13 residues long. CDR3 in DNA: TGTGCCAGTAATACTCAGGGCTACCAGCCCCAGCATTTT. It yields the protein CASNTQGYQPQHF. The full variable domain, in which reference TRBV19 and TRBJ1-5 provide the parts outside the CDR3, is DGGITQSPKYLFRKEGQNVTLSCEQNLNHDAMYWYRQDPGQGLRLIYYSQIVNDFQKGDIAEGYSVSREKKESFPLTVTSAQKNPTAFYLCASNTQGYQPQHFGDGTRLSIL.

The chain combines TRBV4-3 with TRBJ1-2; D is perhaps TRBD1 (5 bases). The germline V gene encodes CDR1 LGHNA and CDR2 YSLEER. The CDR3 covers 15 residues. V shed 0 bases and J shed 8 bases, with 16 bases lying between them. CDR3 DNA: TGCGCCAGCAGCCAAGAATTCGGCAGGGCAGAAGGCTACACCTTC. Its translation: CASSQEFGRAEGYTF.

The chain employs TRBV19 and TRBJ2-3; TRBD1 matches at 7 bases. Looked up from germline, CDR1 is LNHDA and CDR2 is SQIVND (reference sequence). J lost 0 bases, V lost 5 bases, and 8 bases had no gene match. This CDR3 is 16 amino acids long. Here the CDR3 DNA reads TGTGCCAGTAGTCTCCGGACAGGCACTAGCACAGATACGCAGTATTTT. This gives the protein CASSLRTGTSTDTQYF.

This chain links TRBV9 with TRBJ2-4; 7 nucleotides line up with TRBD2. Germline V gives CDR1 SGDLS, CDR2 YYNGEE. The CDR3 length is 15 residues. Germline trimming cut 4 bases from V and 1 base from J; bases unmatched to any gene: 5. CDR3 in amino acids: CASSTSGGAKNIQYF. DNA of the CDR3: TGTGCCAGCAGCACTTCCGGGGGGGCCAAAAACATTCAGTACTTC.

The chain carries TRBV6-5 and TRBJ2-7, with 7 bases aligning to TRBD1. The CDR3 is 14 residues long. Germline V lookup: CDR1 MNHEY, CDR2 SVGAGI. J lost 0 bases, V lost 5 bases, and 4 bases had no gene match. CDR3 region: CASSDRDSSYEQYF. The CDR3 DNA reads TGTGCCAGCAGTGATAGGGACAGCTCCTACGAGCAGTACTTC.

This rearrangement joins TRBV6-5 to TRBJ2-7; D remains unclear. The CDR3 is made up of 14 amino acids. V lost 6 bases and J lost 0, with 12 bases in between. In germline, CDR1 is MNHEY, CDR2 SVGAGI. The CDR3 DNA is TGTGCCAGCAGCACTTCAAGAAGCTCCTACGAGCAGTACTTC. Its translation: CASSTSRSSYEQYF.

The chain uses TRBV14 and TRBJ2-7; D not resolved. The CDR3 is made up of 13 amino acids. Between the trimmed V and J ends, which lost 5 bases and 5 bases, there was a span of 13 bases. CDR1 SGHDN and CDR2 FVKESK come from the germline V gene. CDR3 DNA: TGTGCCAGCAGCGATACAGCAATCCACGAGCAGTACTTC. As protein: CASSDTAIHEQYF.

In this sample, this clone turned up a few times. V is TRBV7-2 and J is TRBJ2-1, with D perhaps TRBD2 (5 bases). CDR1 is SGHTA and CDR2 is FQGNSA in the germline V gene. The CDR3 is made up of 16 amino acids. The V and J ends lost 0 bases and 4 bases respectively, with 13 bases between them. The CDR3 here is CASSLARSGPYNEQFF. CDR3 nucleotides: TGTGCCAGCAGCTTAGCGAGGAGCGGACCATACAATGAGCAGTTCTTC.

The V and J genes are TRBV7-8 and TRBJ1-1; D is undetermined. The CDR3 has 14 residues. Germline-derived CDR1 and CDR2 are SGHVS and FQNEAQ. Trimming removed 3 bases from V and 2 bases from J, with 10 bases in between. The CDR3 spells CASSFPVHNTEAFF. The CDR3 region has the DNA TGTGCCAGCAGCTTCCCCGTTCATAACACTGAAGCTTTCTTT.

The chain combines TRBV5-6 with TRBJ1-4; no firm D call. The CDR3 has 14 amino acids. V was trimmed by 1 base and J by 7 bases, leaving 11 bases between them. Germline lookup yields CDR1 SGHDT and CDR2 YYEEEE. CDR3 in amino acids: CASSLLSLGEKLFF. CDR3 DNA sequence: TGTGCCAGCAGCTTGCTATCTCTGGGTGAAAAACTGTTTTTT.

This clone occurred a few times. This chain connects TRBV5-1 to TRBJ1-6; maybe TRBD1 (6 bases). Germline V gives CDR1 SGHRS, CDR2 YFSETQ. This CDR3 has 15 amino acids. Trimming took off 4 bases at V and 9 bases at J, with 17 bases between the two ends. The CDR3 nucleotides read TGCGCCAGCAGCGGCAAGGGGGGGGCATCTTCACCCCTCCACTTT. It is translated as CASSGKGGASSPLHF.

The CDR3 DNA follows: TGCGCCAGCAGCAGGCCAGTGGGGGGAGATACGCAGTATTTT. Translation: CASSRPVGGDTQYF. The chain is built from TRBV4-1 and TRBJ2-3; possibly TRBD2 for D (6 bases). The germline V gene encodes CDR1 MGHRA and CDR2 YSYEKL. V lost 5 bases and J 5 bases, leaving 14 bases between the germline ends. The CDR3 totals 14 residues.

This chain connects TRBV11-2 to TRBJ1-5, with D possibly TRBD1 on 6 matching bases. This CDR3 comprises 17 residues. In germline, CDR1 is SGHAT, CDR2 FQNNGV. Between the trimmed V and J ends, which lost 5 bases and 1 base, there was a span of 18 bases. The CDR3 is CASSQVLGQGSNQPQHF. The CDR3 DNA sequence: TGTGCCAGCAGCCAAGTGCTAGGCCAGGGGAGCAATCAGCCCCAGCATTTT.

The chain couples TRBV27 to TRBJ2-3; TRBD2 might be the D (5 bases). Germline V gene lookup returns CDR1 MNHEY and CDR2 SMNVEV (reference sequence). V was shortened by 6 bases and J by 5 bases, with 12 bases between the two germline ends. The CDR3 length is 13 residues. This CDR3 reads CASRPLAGDTQYF. The CDR3 DNA follows: TGTGCCAGCAGACCTCTGGCGGGAGATACGCAGTATTTT.

This chain joins TRBV7-9 and TRBJ1-1, with D uncertain. V gave up 5 bases and J gave up 1 base, with 14 bases separating them. CDR1 and CDR2 (germline): SEHNR, FQNEAQ (reference sequence). The CDR3 sequence is 15 residues long. The chain's CDR3 is CASSLPPRQNTEAFF. The CDR3 DNA sequence: TGTGCCAGCAGCCTCCCACCCCGACAGAACACTGAAGCTTTCTTT.

The gene calls are TRBV6-5 and TRBJ2-5; 9 positions match TRBD1. The germline V gene has CDR1 MNHEY and CDR2 SVGAGI. V lost 5 bases, J lost 1 base, and 2 bases stayed unmatched. The CDR3 is made up of 14 amino acids. The CDR3 DNA reads as TGTGCCAGCAGTGAGACAGGGGGCCAAGAGACCCAGTACTTC. Translation gives CASSETGGQETQYF.

CDR3 protein: CASSGQGGYGYTF. CDR3 coding DNA: TGTGCCAGCAGTGGTCAGGGGGGCTATGGCTACACCTTC. The chain is built from TRBV27 and TRBJ1-2, with TRBD1 identical over 7 bases. V dropped 5 bases and J dropped 4; count of bases not matched to a gene: 4. Germline assignment: CDR1 MNHEY and CDR2 SMNVEV (reference sequence). This CDR3 has 13 amino acids.

This clone occurred a few times. The chain recombines TRBV6-5 with TRBJ2-7; TRBD2 matches 9 bases. The CDR3 has 14 residues. Germline lookup yields CDR1 MNHEY and CDR2 SVGAGI. V was pared by 5 bases and J by 3 bases, with 5 bases of the junction left unmatched. This CDR3 reads CASSPSGGNYEQYF. The CDR3 DNA is TGTGCCAGCAGTCCCAGCGGGGGGAACTACGAGCAGTACTTC.

This chain connects TRBV4-1 to TRBJ1-4; 9 bases map to TRBD1. J gave up 4 bases and V 1 base, and 1 base lay outside the gene matches. Germline-derived CDR1 and CDR2 are MGHRA and YSYEKL. There are 15 residues in the CDR3. This CDR3 reads CASSQVGQGNEKLFF. CDR3 bases: TGCGCCAGCAGCCAAGTGGGACAGGGTAATGAAAAACTGTTTTTT.

The chain is built from TRBV5-8 and TRBJ2-7, with D hard to call. Trimming removed 7 bases from V and 0 bases from J, with 5 bases in between. The germline V gene has CDR1 SGHTS and CDR2 YDEGEE. The CDR3 is made up of 11 amino acids. This CDR3 reads CASGNSYEQYF. Here the CDR3 DNA reads TGTGCCAGCGGGAACTCCTACGAGCAGTACTTC.

J is TRBJ2-1 and V is TRBV10-2; 8 nucleotides agree with TRBD2. Looked up from germline, CDR1 is WSHSY and CDR2 is SAAADI. The CDR3 runs to 18 residues. With V trimmed by 5 bases and J by 3 bases, 15 bases remained unmatched. CDR3 sequence: CASSSGTRSPLFYNEQFF. Here the CDR3 DNA reads TGCGCCAGCAGTTCCGGGACTAGGAGTCCCCTCTTCTACAATGAGCAGTTCTTC.